A single sample is the source of the 31 T cell receptor beta chains below, sequenced in a study of identical twins. In TCRdb, the 5' RACE reads were re-called with MiXCR into one record per CDR3 protein. The table records hundreds of thousands of distinct CDR3 sequences, about 7.1% of them present only once. These data were likewise used in another study, on yellow fever vaccine responses in identical twins.

The sequenced sample was PBMCs. The receptors stem from a woman between 18 and 29 years old in good health.

This clonotype appeared a few times. The chain combines TRBV28 with TRBJ2-7; possibly TRBD2 for D (6 bases). The CDR3 has 13 residues. Looked up from germline, CDR1 is MDHEN and CDR2 is SYDVKM. V lost 3 bases, J lost 7 bases, and 13 bases lay in between. The DNA for the CDR3 is TGTGCCAGCAGTTTGGCGGAGGGAAATGAGCAGTACGTC. Protein product: CASSLAEGNEQYV.

There are many counts of this clonotype. V usage is TRBV7-6 and J usage is TRBJ2-1; D gene ambiguous. CDR1 and CDR2 from the germline V gene are SGHVS and FNYEAQ. This CDR3 has 15 residues. Trimming took 4 bases from V and 8 from J, leaving 18 bases between them. The CDR3 here is CASSSTELRGHEQFF. The CDR3 DNA follows: TGTGCCAGCAGCTCCACAGAACTACGAGGCCATGAGCAGTTCTTC.

This clonotype was picked up a small number of times. The chain links TRBV9 to TRBJ1-1; D unresolved. The CDR3 runs to 14 residues. The germline V gene has CDR1 SGDLS and CDR2 YYNGEE. Trimming took off 4 bases at V and 0 bases at J, with 10 bases between the two ends. The CDR3 is CASSPLVMNTEAFF. The CDR3 DNA reads as TGTGCCAGCAGCCCACTGGTTATGAACACTGAAGCTTTCTTT.

At least ten counts were recorded for this clonotype. The CDR3 spells CASSVGLSGSYEQYF. The CDR3 nucleotides are TGTGCCAGCAGCGTTGGACTTTCCGGCTCCTACGAGCAGTACTTC. V usage is TRBV9 and J usage is TRBJ2-7, with D perhaps TRBD2 (5 bases). The CDR3 consists of 15 residues. V was clipped by 2 bases and J by 0 bases, with 12 bases between them. The V gene's germline CDR1 is SGDLS and CDR2 YYNGEE.

This clonotype was detected many times. This sequence joins TRBV9 and TRBJ1-6; tentatively, D is TRBD1 (5 bases). This CDR3 comprises 15 residues. CDR1 and CDR2 from the germline V gene are SGDLS and YYNGEE. V lost 3 bases and J 5 bases, leaving 12 bases between the germline ends. DNA of the CDR3: TGTGCCAGCAGCGCGTCCGGGACTAATAATTCACCCCTCCACTTT. Amino acids: CASSASGTNNSPLHF.

This clonotype was picked up many times. The chain combines TRBV6-2 or TRBV6-3 with TRBJ1-5; D may be TRBD1 (6 bases). The CDR3 totals 17 residues. The germline gives CDR1 MNHEY, CDR2 SVGEGT. Trimming pared 6 bases from V and 2 bases from J, leaving 20 bases between. CDR3 bases: TGTGCCAGCAGAATAGGTGGGGGCAGGGACGGCAATCAGCCCCAGCATTTT. Protein: CASRIGGGRDGNQPQHF.

This clonotype occurred a few times. The V and J genes are TRBV27 and TRBJ2-5; 8 nucleotides match TRBD1. With 5 bases clipped from V and 1 base from J, the junction kept 9 bases outside the gene matches. CDR1 MNHEY and CDR2 SMNVEV come from the germline V gene (reference sequence). The CDR3 has 16 residues. CDR3 in DNA: TGTGCCAGCAGTCACAAGCGAGGGACAGGCCAAGAGACCCAGTACTTC. Translated, it gives CASSHKRGTGQETQYF.

The chain joins TRBV3-1 to TRBJ2-5, with D perhaps matching TRBD1 (6 bases). Germline lookup yields CDR1 LGHDT and CDR2 YNNKEL (reference sequence). The CDR3 runs 13 residues. V was trimmed by 8 bases and J by 6 bases, leaving 16 bases between them. Written as DNA, the CDR3 is TGTGCCAGCGGGGGCCTAGAAGGGAAGACCCAGTACTTC. It yields the protein CASGGLEGKTQYF.

This clonotype was found a few times. This chain connects TRBV9 to TRBJ2-3, with D perhaps matching TRBD2 (6 bases). The CDR3 totals 14 residues. Trimming took off 3 bases at V and 1 base at J, with 9 bases between the two ends. The germline gives CDR1 SGDLS, CDR2 YYNGEE. The CDR3 loop is CASSALAGTDTQYF. In nucleotides, the CDR3 is TGTGCCAGCAGCGCCTTAGCGGGCACAGATACGCAGTATTTT.

The rearrangement uses TRBV20-1 and TRBJ2-1; D is uncertain. V gave up 3 bases and J gave up 0 bases, with 12 bases separating them. CDR1 and CDR2 from the germline V gene are DFQATT and SNEGSKA (reference sequence). This CDR3 spans 15 amino acids. Written as DNA, the CDR3 is TGCAGTGCTAGTTATTCCTCGAACTCCTACAATGAGCAGTTCTTC. Translating it yields CSASYSSNSYNEQFF.

The CDR3 nucleotides are TGCGCCAGCAGCTCGGCTAGCGGGGGTCGCGAGACCCAGTACTTC. Translating it yields CASSSASGGRETQYF. The rearrangement links TRBV5-1 to TRBJ2-5; 10 bases align to TRBD2. The CDR3 contains 15 residues. V lost 3 bases, J lost 5 bases, and 7 bases stayed unmatched. The germline CDR1 and CDR2 sequences are SGHRS and YFSETQ.

In its sample, this clonotype was seen a few times. V is TRBV18 and J is TRBJ2-2, with unresolved D. The germline gives CDR1 KGHSH, CDR2 LQKENI. With 3 bases removed from V and 10 bases from J, the gap between germline ends came to 21 bases. This CDR3 region has 16 residues. CDR3 sequence: CASSPKGWSLIVELFF. CDR3 DNA sequence: TGTGCCAGCTCACCCAAAGGGTGGTCCTTAATCGTGGAGCTGTTTTTT.

Ten or more counts support this clonotype. The chain has TRBV28 and TRBJ2-3; no definite D call. Germline CDR1 is MDHEN and CDR2 is SYDVKM. Trimming shortened V by 10 bases and J by 0 bases, and 11 bases separated the two germline ends. This CDR3 is 13 amino acids long. The CDR3 DNA reads as TGTGCCAACAAATCCCCTAGCACAGATACGCAGTATTTT. Translating it yields CANKSPSTDTQYF.

This clonotype was seen a few times. The chain carries TRBV2 and TRBJ2-1; weak D call: TRBD1 (6 bases). CDR1 is SNHLY and CDR2 is FYNNEI in the germline V gene. CDR3 length equals 14 residues. V shed 5 bases and J shed 8 bases, with 16 bases lying between them. CDR3 amino acids: CASSNLQGWDEQFF. CDR3 bases: TGTGCCAGCAGTAACTTACAGGGTTGGGATGAGCAGTTCTTC.

The sample holds a few counts of this clonotype. The CDR3 nucleotides are TGTGCCAGCAGTTTAAGTAATGGGGAGTCTGCGGAAAAACTGTTTTTT. It codes for CASSLSNGESAEKLFF. The chain carries TRBV12-3 or TRBV12-4 and TRBJ1-4, with D unclear. V shed 2 bases and J shed 8 bases, with 18 bases lying between them. This CDR3 region has 16 residues.

The V gene is TRBV5-6, the J gene TRBJ2-1; 12 bases line up with TRBD2. The ends lost 3 bases at V and 6 bases at J; junction bases unmatched: 4. Germline CDR1 reads SGHDT; CDR2 reads YYEEEE. The CDR3 spans 15 residues. CDR3 sequence (DNA): TGTGCCAGCAGCTGGACTAGCGGGAAAATCAATGAGCAGTTCTTC. Translated: CASSWTSGKINEQFF. The variable domain in full, with the rest retrieved from reference TRBV5-6 and TRBJ2-1, is DAGVTQSPTHLIKTRGQQVTLRCSPKSGHDTVSWYQQALGQGPQFIFQYYEEEERQRGNFPDRFSGHQFPNYSSELNVNALLLGDSALYLCASSWTSGKINEQFFGPGTRLTVL.

The table lists this clonotype with a few counts. The chain links TRBV6-5 to TRBJ2-3, with D tentatively TRBD1 (8 bases). The length of the CDR3 is 14 residues. CDR1 and CDR2 (germline): MNHEY, SVGAGI. Trimming took off 5 bases at V and 4 bases at J, with 13 bases between the two ends. The CDR3 sequence is CASSNRGRADTQYF. CDR3 nucleotides: TGTGCCAGCAGTAACAGGGGGAGGGCAGATACGCAGTATTTT.

The J gene is TRBJ2-3, the V gene TRBV7-8; possibly TRBD2 for D (6 bases). Trimming stripped 1 base from V and 2 bases from J, with 13 bases between. Germline-derived CDR1 and CDR2 are SGHVS and FQNEAQ. CDR3 length: 16 amino acids. The CDR3 coding sequence is TGTGCCAGCAGCTTAGAGCTAGCGTGGGACACAGATACGCAGTATTTT. Translation: CASSLELAWDTDTQYF.

The sample holds a few counts of this clonotype. The CDR3 DNA is TGCAGCACCGGGACACACTATGGCTACACCTTC. Its translation is CSTGTHYGYTF. The V call is TRBV29-1, the J call TRBJ1-2, with a tentative D call TRBD1 (6 bases). Trimming stripped 8 bases from V and 3 bases from J, with 10 bases between. Germline V gives CDR1 SQVTM, CDR2 ANQGSEA. There are 11 residues in the CDR3.

This clonotype was found a few times. The rearrangement joins TRBV12-3 or TRBV12-4 to TRBJ2-4; the match to TRBD2 covers 7 bases. The CDR3 is 17 amino acids. V gave up 2 bases and J gave up 2 bases; unmatched junction bases: 9. The CDR3 spells CASSLKSASGSKNIQYF. CDR3 in DNA: TGTGCCAGCAGTTTAAAAAGCGCTAGCGGTTCCAAAAACATTCAGTACTTC.

This clonotype was recorded many times. The CDR3 sequence: CASSPGVAGLVQFF. The CDR3 coding sequence is TGTGCCAGCAGCCCCGGAGTGGCAGGGCTCGTGCAGTTCTTC. V gene TRBV14 combines with J gene TRBJ2-1; D possibly corresponds to TRBD1 (5 bases). CDR1 and CDR2 from the germline V gene are SGHDN and FVKESK. This CDR3 is built from 14 residues. Deletions cut 4 bases from V and 12 bases from J, with 19 bases between.

A few counts support this clonotype. This chain links TRBV7-9 with TRBJ2-7; possibly TRBD2 for D (5 bases). There are 13 residues in the CDR3. V was trimmed by 6 bases and J by 1 base, leaving 10 bases between them. From germline, CDR1 is SEHNR and CDR2 FQNEAQ (reference sequence). The CDR3 loop reads CASSHTSSYEQYF. The DNA for the CDR3 is TGTGCCAGCAGTCATACTAGTTCCTACGAGCAGTACTTC. Full variable domain (rest looked up from reference TRBV7-9 and TRBJ2-7): DTGVSQNPRHKITKRGQNVTFRCDPISEHNRLYWYRQTLGQGPEFLTYFQNEAQLEKSRLLSDRFSAERPKGSFSTLEIQRTEQGDSAMYLCASSHTSSYEQYFGPGTRLTVT.

This clonotype has a count of ten or more. V gene TRBV5-1 combines with J gene TRBJ2-1; a weak D match, TRBD1 (6 bases). There are 15 residues in the CDR3. Germline V gene data show CDR1 as SGHRS and CDR2 as YFSETQ. Deletions cut 1 base from V and 4 bases from J, with 12 bases between. The CDR3 protein is CASSLTGTGYNEQFF. The CDR3 DNA reads as TGCGCCAGCAGCTTGACAGGGACGGGGTACAATGAGCAGTTCTTC.

This clonotype came up once. V gene TRBV5-1 combines with J gene TRBJ2-2; TRBD2 matches at 7 bases. CDR3 length: 14 amino acids. V shed 5 bases, J shed 7 bases, and the junction held 8 bases outside the gene matches. Germline CDR1 is SGHRS and CDR2 is YFSETQ. The CDR3 DNA sequence: TGCGCCAGCAGTCTGGGGGACTATGTCGGGGAGCTGTTTTTT. This encodes CASSLGDYVGELFF.

The chain employs TRBV12-3 or TRBV12-4 and TRBJ1-5, with 8 nucleotides matching TRBD1. The V and J ends lost 1 base and 2 bases, in that order; junction bases with no gene match: 1. This CDR3 has 15 amino acids. CDR3 DNA: TGTGCCAGCAGTTTAGTACAGGGGGGCAATCAGCCCCAGCATTTT. Its translation: CASSLVQGGNQPQHF.

The chain links TRBV7-9 to TRBJ2-7; D possibly corresponds to TRBD1 (5 bases). Trimming pared 5 bases from V and 5 bases from J, leaving 13 bases between. CDR3 size: 13 residues. In germline, CDR1 is SEHNR, CDR2 FQNEAQ (reference sequence). The CDR3 DNA reads TGTGCCAGCAGCCACCAGGGATCAGACGAGCAGTACGTC. It is translated as CASSHQGSDEQYV.

This clonotype appeared many times. Relative to the germline gene, one junction end is altered; a read error may explain this. This sequence joins TRBV12-3 or TRBV12-4 and TRBJ2-1; 7 nucleotides align to TRBD1. This CDR3 has 13 amino acids. The CDR3 loop is CASRQGSSNEQFF. In DNA form, the CDR3 reads TGTGCCAGTCGACAGGGTTCCTCCAATGAGCAGTTCTTC.

This clonotype was detected only a few times. This chain joins TRBV20-1 and TRBJ2-1, with unresolved D. Trimming removed 5 bases from V and 0 bases from J, with 17 bases in between. CDR1 is DFQATT, CDR2 SNEGSKA, per germline (reference sequence). This CDR3 region has 16 residues. The CDR3 nucleotides are TGCAGTGCTGAACACCCCATACCGAGCTCCTACAATGAGCAGTTCTTC. Its protein is CSAEHPIPSSYNEQFF.

The CDR3: CSASLAGVASFEQFF. Written as DNA, the CDR3 is TGCAGTGCCTCGCTAGCGGGGGTGGCCTCCTTTGAGCAGTTCTTC. The chain has TRBV20-1 and TRBJ2-1; 10 bases fit TRBD2. V lost 6 bases to trimming and J lost 9 bases; unmatched junction nucleotides: 14. Germline CDR1 reads DFQATT; CDR2 reads SNEGSKA (reference sequence). The CDR3 is made up of 15 amino acids.

In its sample, this clonotype was seen a few times. The V call is TRBV28, the J call TRBJ2-1; 8 nucleotides agree with TRBD1. This CDR3 spans 15 amino acids. After removal of 10 bases from V and 1 base from J, the junction contained 9 bases not matched to a gene. Germline-derived CDR1 and CDR2 are MDHEN and SYDVKM. The CDR3 is CATARTGRSYNEQFF. The CDR3 DNA reads as TGTGCCACCGCCCGGACAGGGAGGTCCTACAATGAGCAGTTCTTC.

This clonotype was counted only a few times. CDR3 sequence reads: CASSYSLGVWYYGYTF. The CDR3 bases are TGTGCCAGCAGTTACTCATTGGGGGTATGGTACTATGGCTACACCTTC. The chain links TRBV6-5 to TRBJ1-2; D is perhaps TRBD1 (5 bases). This CDR3 comprises 16 residues. V dropped 0 bases and J dropped 3 bases, with 14 bases sitting between them. Germline CDR1 MNHEY, CDR2 SVGAGI.